The rows below give T cell receptor beta chains drawn from one sample of a study of T cell responses to AZD1222 COVID-19 vaccine. Only in-frame clones appear in the TCRdb table, and some are missing; sequencing was by immunoSEQ multiplex PCR. Of roughly 200,000 clones listed, about 91% were seen once; the top ten hold approximately 8%. The source was peripheral blood, collected on day 0 of AZD1222 vaccination. The receptors originated from an adult in good health. Each CDR3 is given with its conserved first and last residue. The D gene is left open where the match is weak. Clone size is shown for a subset of rows, as once, few, many or a class of expanded clone.

d_gene: TRBD1
v_gene: TRBV27
abundance: -
j_gene: TRBJ1-5
CDR3aa: CASRQGAGSNQPQHF
CDR3nt: TGTGCCAGCAGACAGGGGGCGGGTAGCAATCAGCCCCAGCATTTT

d_gene: -
v_gene: TRBV14
abundance: -
j_gene: TRBJ1-2
CDR3aa: CASSHGSGDGYTF
CDR3nt: TGTGCCAGCAGCCACGGGTCCGGGGATGGCTACACCTTC

d_gene: -
v_gene: TRBV6-5
abundance: -
j_gene: TRBJ1-3
CDR3aa: CASRPVDSGNTIYF
CDR3nt: TGTGCCAGCAGACCGGTCGACTCTGGAAACACCATATATTTT

d_gene: -
v_gene: TRBV5-5
abundance: -
j_gene: TRBJ2-1
CDR3aa: CASFFTGSYNEQFF
CDR3nt: TGTGCCAGCTTCTTCACAGGTTCTTACAATGAGCAGTTCTTC

d_gene: TRBD1
v_gene: TRBV30
abundance: -
j_gene: TRBJ1-2
CDR3aa: CAWSFLPGTGYGYTF
CDR3nt: TGTGCCTGGAGTTTCCTACCCGGGACAGGCTATGGCTACACCTTC

d_gene: TRBD1
v_gene: TRBV9
abundance: -
j_gene: TRBJ2-7
CDR3aa: CASSSRTGDLDEQYF
CDR3nt: TGTGCCAGCAGCTCCCGGACAGGGGACTTAGACGAGCAGTACTTC

d_gene: TRBD2
v_gene: TRBV3-1/TRBV3-2
abundance: -
j_gene: TRBJ2-2
CDR3aa: CASRAGGHPGELFF
CDR3nt: TGTGCCAGCAGGGCGGGGGGGCACCCCGGGGAGCTGTTTTTT

d_gene: -
v_gene: TRBV7-8
abundance: -
j_gene: TRBJ2-7
CDR3aa: CASILIQGDEQYF
CDR3nt: TGTGCCAGCATCCTAATACAGGGTGACGAGCAGTACTTC

d_gene: TRBD2
v_gene: TRBV2
abundance: -
j_gene: TRBJ2-5
CDR3aa: CASKRGGLRETQYF
CDR3nt: TGTGCCAGCAAACGGGGGGGCCTGAGAGAGACCCAGTACTTC

d_gene: -
v_gene: TRBV11-3
abundance: -
j_gene: TRBJ2-7
CDR3aa: CASSRSGTDTYEQYF
CDR3nt: TGTGCCAGCAGCCGATCCGGGACGGACACCTACGAGCAGTACTTC

d_gene: -
v_gene: TRBV3-1/TRBV3-2
abundance: -
j_gene: TRBJ2-3
CDR3aa: CASSQGPGFRTDTQYF
CDR3nt: TGTGCCAGCAGCCAAGGACCTGGATTTCGCACAGATACGCAGTATTTT

d_gene: -
v_gene: TRBV7-9
abundance: few
j_gene: TRBJ1-6
CDR3aa: CASRYRNSPLHF
CDR3nt: TGTGCCAGCAGATACAGGAATTCACCCCTCCACTTT

d_gene: -
v_gene: TRBV7-2
abundance: -
j_gene: TRBJ2-2
CDR3aa: CASSLGRGQYTGELFF
CDR3nt: TGTGCCAGCAGCTTAGGGCGGGGGCAGTACACCGGGGAGCTGTTTTTT

d_gene: -
v_gene: TRBV2
abundance: -
j_gene: TRBJ2-7
CDR3aa: CASSETGLRTYEQYF
CDR3nt: TGTGCCAGCAGTGAGACCGGACTAAGAACCTACGAGCAGTACTTC

d_gene: TRBD2
v_gene: TRBV14
abundance: few
j_gene: TRBJ2-5
CDR3aa: CASSRDYRAETQYF
CDR3nt: TGTGCCAGCAGCCGGGACTATCGGGCCGAGACCCAGTACTTC

d_gene: -
v_gene: TRBV6-1
abundance: -
j_gene: TRBJ1-5
CDR3aa: CASSEAGGGNQPQHF
CDR3nt: TGTGCCAGCAGTGAAGCAGGTGGAGGGAATCAGCCCCAGCATTTT

d_gene: -
v_gene: TRBV5-1
abundance: -
j_gene: TRBJ2-4
CDR3aa: CASSLEPNVGNIQYF
CDR3nt: TGCGCCAGCAGCTTGGAGCCAAATGTTGGTAACATTCAGTACTTC

d_gene: -
v_gene: TRBV5-4
abundance: -
j_gene: TRBJ2-5
CDR3aa: CASSLGGEETQYF
CDR3nt: TGTGCCAGCAGCTTAGGCGGTGAAGAGACCCAGTACTTC

d_gene: -
v_gene: TRBV14
abundance: -
j_gene: TRBJ1-1
CDR3aa: CASSQRASGNTEAFF
CDR3nt: TGTGCCAGCAGCCAGAGGGCTTCGGGGAACACTGAAGCTTTCTTT

d_gene: -
v_gene: TRBV5-1
abundance: -
j_gene: TRBJ2-7
CDR3aa: CASSLGITNEQYF
CDR3nt: TGCGCCAGCAGCTTAGGGATAACGAACGAGCAGTACTTC

d_gene: TRBD2
v_gene: TRBV9
abundance: -
j_gene: TRBJ2-3
CDR3aa: CASSVGAGDTDTQYF
CDR3nt: TGTGCCAGCAGCGTAGGGGCGGGGGACACAGATACGCAGTATTTT

d_gene: -
v_gene: TRBV7-2
abundance: -
j_gene: TRBJ1-6
CDR3aa: CASSLNPGAKSPLHF
CDR3nt: TGTGCCAGCAGCTTAAACCCAGGGGCAAAGTCACCCCTCCACTTT

d_gene: -
v_gene: TRBV19
abundance: -
j_gene: TRBJ1-3
CDR3aa: CASRPTGYGNTIYF
CDR3nt: TGTGCCAGCCGACCCACAGGGTATGGAAACACCATATATTTT

d_gene: -
v_gene: TRBV28
abundance: -
j_gene: TRBJ2-2
CDR3aa: CASSSPPGSTGSGELFF
CDR3nt: TGTGCCAGCAGCTCCCCCCCCGGCTCGACAGGTTCCGGGGAGCTGTTTTTT

d_gene: -
v_gene: TRBV6-5
abundance: -
j_gene: TRBJ2-2
CDR3aa: CASRAPQVGELFF
CDR3nt: TGTGCCAGCAGGGCGCCCCAGGTCGGGGAGCTGTTTTTT

d_gene: TRBD1
v_gene: TRBV5-1
abundance: -
j_gene: TRBJ2-2
CDR3aa: CASSTGTGGDTGELFF
CDR3nt: TGCGCCAGCAGCACCGGGACAGGGGGCGACACCGGGGAGCTGTTTTTT

d_gene: -
v_gene: TRBV15
abundance: -
j_gene: TRBJ1-4
CDR3aa: CATSRDEKSGGKLFF
CDR3nt: TGTGCCACCAGCAGAGATGAAAAATCCGGAGGAAAACTGTTTTTT

d_gene: TRBD1
v_gene: TRBV5-1
abundance: -
j_gene: TRBJ2-3
CDR3aa: CASSSGQSSTDTQYF
CDR3nt: TGCGCCAGCAGCTCGGGACAGTCTAGCACAGATACGCAGTATTTT

d_gene: -
v_gene: TRBV11-2
abundance: -
j_gene: TRBJ1-1
CDR3aa: CASSLGIGEAFF
CDR3nt: TGTGCCAGCAGCTTGGGAATCGGTGAAGCTTTCTTT

d_gene: TRBD1
v_gene: TRBV6-8
abundance: once
j_gene: TRBJ1-3
CDR3aa: CASSYQLGRTGQRNTIYF
CDR3nt: TGTGCCAGCAGTTATCAACTCGGGAGGACAGGTCAGAGAAACACCATATATTTT

d_gene: -
v_gene: TRBV6-1
abundance: -
j_gene: TRBJ1-5
CDR3aa: CASSEALGGGPYSNQPQHF
CDR3nt: TGTGCCAGCAGTGAAGCGCTGGGGGGAGGGCCCTATAGCAATCAGCCCCAGCATTTT

d_gene: TRBD1
v_gene: TRBV25-1
abundance: -
j_gene: TRBJ2-7
CDR3aa: CASSPTGDAQYF
CDR3nt: TGTGCCAGCAGCCCTACAGGGGACGCGCAGTACTTC

d_gene: TRBD2
v_gene: TRBV4-2
abundance: -
j_gene: TRBJ2-1
CDR3aa: CASRTSGSYNEQFF
CDR3nt: TGTGCCAGCAGAACTAGCGGCTCCTACAATGAGCAGTTCTTC

d_gene: -
v_gene: TRBV2
abundance: -
j_gene: TRBJ1-6
CDR3aa: CASSVLVNSPLHF
CDR3nt: TGTGCCAGCAGCGTACTGGTGAATTCACCCCTCCACTTT

d_gene: -
v_gene: TRBV11-2
abundance: -
j_gene: TRBJ1-5
CDR3aa: CASSRGDNQPQHF
CDR3nt: TGTGCCAGCAGCCGGGGGGACAATCAGCCCCAGCATTTT

d_gene: -
v_gene: TRBV4-1
abundance: -
j_gene: TRBJ2-2
CDR3aa: CASTSGTGELFF
CDR3nt: TGCGCCAGCACCTCAGGGACCGGGGAGCTGTTTTTT

d_gene: TRBD1
v_gene: TRBV3-1/TRBV3-2
abundance: -
j_gene: TRBJ1-1
CDR3aa: CASSQASGGTEAFF
CDR3nt: TGTGCCAGCAGCCAAGCGTCAGGGGGCACTGAAGCTTTCTTT

d_gene: -
v_gene: TRBV5-1
abundance: -
j_gene: TRBJ2-7
CDR3aa: CASSLGLISYEQYF
CDR3nt: TGCGCCAGCAGCTTGGGCCTAATCTCCTACGAGCAGTACTTC

d_gene: -
v_gene: TRBV4-1
abundance: -
j_gene: TRBJ1-2
CDR3aa: CASSQDGFYGYTF
CDR3nt: TGCGCCAGCAGCCAAGATGGATTTTATGGCTACACCTTC

d_gene: -
v_gene: TRBV7-3
abundance: -
j_gene: TRBJ1-1
CDR3aa: CASSFQGSTEAFF
CDR3nt: TGTGCCAGCAGCTTCCAGGGGAGCACTGAAGCTTTCTTT

d_gene: TRBD1
v_gene: TRBV30
abundance: -
j_gene: TRBJ1-2
CDR3aa: CAWSATGQGGYTF
CDR3nt: TGTGCCTGGAGTGCAACGGGACAGGGCGGCTACACCTTC

d_gene: TRBD1
v_gene: TRBV27
abundance: -
j_gene: TRBJ1-3
CDR3aa: CASSSTPGGSGNTIYF
CDR3nt: TGTGCCAGCAGCTCGACCCCAGGGGGCTCTGGAAACACCATATATTTT

d_gene: -
v_gene: TRBV2
abundance: -
j_gene: TRBJ1-2
CDR3aa: CASRRVASGYGYTF
CDR3nt: TGTGCCAGCAGGCGGGTGGCGAGCGGCTATGGCTACACCTTC

d_gene: -
v_gene: TRBV20-1
abundance: -
j_gene: TRBJ1-1
CDR3aa: CSASRRAEAFF
CDR3nt: TGCAGTGCTAGTCGCAGGGCCGAAGCTTTCTTT

d_gene: -
v_gene: TRBV4-3
abundance: -
j_gene: TRBJ1-2
CDR3aa: CASSQVPDRNYGYTF
CDR3nt: TGCGCCAGCAGCCAAGTTCCCGACAGAAACTATGGCTACACCTTC

d_gene: -
v_gene: TRBV28
abundance: -
j_gene: TRBJ1-1
CDR3aa: CASSSTGTGLETEAFF
CDR3nt: TGTGCCAGCAGTTCGACCGGAACAGGGTTAGAGACTGAAGCTTTCTTT

d_gene: -
v_gene: TRBV27
abundance: -
j_gene: TRBJ1-1
CDR3aa: CASSLGGFTEAFF
CDR3nt: TGTGCCAGCAGTTTGGGGGGTTTCACTGAAGCTTTCTTT

d_gene: -
v_gene: TRBV15
abundance: -
j_gene: TRBJ1-1
CDR3aa: CATSTTRELNTEAFF
CDR3nt: TGTGCCACCAGCACGACCAGGGAATTGAACACTGAAGCTTTCTTT

d_gene: TRBD1
v_gene: TRBV30
abundance: -
j_gene: TRBJ1-4
CDR3aa: CAWSPGQALGNEKLFF
CDR3nt: TGTGCCTGGAGCCCGGGACAGGCGTTGGGGAATGAAAAACTGTTTTTT